Below, 27 T cell receptor beta chains from the same sample are listed, as sequenced in a study of cytomegalovirus exposure and HLA in healthy donors. The method was immunoSEQ multiplex PCR; TCRdb's version includes in-frame clones alone and lacks a portion of them. This table holds about 180,000 clones, roughly nine tenths found once. The sample taken for sequencing was PBMCs. These receptor sequences come from a man aged 18 to 30 in good health and CMV-seropositive.

The rearrangement joins TRBV28 to TRBJ2-2; D call uncertain. The length of the CDR3 is 12 residues. The germline V gene encodes CDR1 MDHEN and CDR2 SYDVKM. The ends were cut back, 3 bases at V and 6 bases at J, with 5 bases in the middle. CDR3 DNA sequence: TGTGCCAGCAGTTTCCCGGCCGGGGAGCTGTTTTTT. Translated: CASSFPAGELFF.

A single count supports this clone. This chain uses TRBV13 with TRBJ2-7, with D unclear. Trimming took off 1 base at V and 3 bases at J, with 7 bases between the two ends. Germline V CDR1 and CDR2: PRHDT, FYEKMQ (reference sequence). There are 13 residues in the CDR3. The CDR3 loop reads CASSLAGVYEQYF. The DNA for the CDR3 is TGTGCCAGCAGCTTAGCTGGAGTCTACGAGCAGTACTTC.

The chain has TRBV18 and TRBJ1-3; D is unresolved. The germline CDR1 and CDR2 sequences are KGHSH and LQKENI. The V end lost 5 bases, the J end lost 4 bases, and 15 bases lay between the germline ends. The CDR3 extends over 15 amino acids. The DNA of the CDR3 is TGTGCCAGCTCAGCTGGACGTACGGGAGGAAACACCATATATTTT. Its protein product is CASSAGRTGGNTIYF.

The chain carries TRBV6-5 and TRBJ1-2, with 8 bases lining up with TRBD1. V gave up 3 bases and J gave up 4 bases; unmatched junction bases: 7. Germline V CDR1 and CDR2: MNHEY, SVGAGI. This CDR3 is 15 amino acids long. The CDR3 region is CASSYGSGQGYGYTF. In DNA, the CDR3 is TGTGCCAGCAGTTATGGGAGCGGACAGGGCTATGGCTACACCTTC.

The V and J genes are TRBV28 and TRBJ2-7, with D tentatively TRBD2 (6 bases). Germline V lookup: CDR1 MDHEN, CDR2 SYDVKM. Trimming left V 5 bases short and J 5 bases short, with 19 bases between. CDR3 length: 15 amino acids. The DNA for the CDR3 is TGTGCCAGCAGTCCTCGAGGGGCACAGCGGGACGAGCAGTACTTC. This gives the protein CASSPRGAQRDEQYF.

J is TRBJ1-5 and V is TRBV11-2; the match to TRBD1 covers 7 bases. Looked up from germline, CDR1 is SGHAT and CDR2 is FQNNGV. V shed 5 bases and J 4 bases; nucleotides not matched to a gene: 2. This CDR3 region has 13 residues. DNA for the CDR3: TGTGCCAGCAGCATCAGGGGGAATCAGCCCCAGCATTTT. Encoded protein: CASSIRGNQPQHF.

The chain has TRBV4-3 and TRBJ2-3; unclear D gene. The germline CDR1 and CDR2 sequences are LGHNA and YSLEER. The CDR3 is made up of 15 amino acids. Trimming removed 1 base at V and 6 bases at J, with 14 bases between. CDR3 coding DNA: TGCGCCAGCAGCCAAGTATGGGCCACCCGGGATACGCAGTATTTT. It codes for CASSQVWATRDTQYF.

The chain uses TRBV5-6 and TRBJ1-2; no reliable D call. The V end was cut by 0 bases, the J end by 6 bases, with 12 bases between. The length of the CDR3 is 14 residues. From germline, CDR1 is SGHDT and CDR2 YYEEEE. This CDR3 reads CASSLDATYHGYTF. In DNA, the CDR3 is TGTGCCAGCAGCTTGGACGCCACTTACCATGGCTACACCTTC.

The chain joins TRBV13 to TRBJ2-6, with a possible D match to TRBD2 (6 bases). V was trimmed by 5 bases and J by 1 base, leaving 18 bases between them. The CDR3 length is 18 residues. Germline CDR1 and CDR2: PRHDT and FYEKMQ (reference sequence). CDR3 DNA: TGTGCCAGCAGCACCGGGAGATTGAGGGAATCTGGGGCCAACGTCCTGACTTTC. Encoded protein: CASSTGRLRESGANVLTF.

V usage is TRBV28 and J usage is TRBJ2-7, with TRBD1 matching over 10 bases. CDR1 and CDR2 (germline): MDHEN, SYDVKM. The junction had 9 bases not matched to a gene; V was cut back by 7 bases and J by 6 bases. CDR3 length: 14 residues. CDR3 nucleotides: TGTGCCAGCATCGGGACAGGGGCTGGTAGCGAGCAGTACTTC. The encoded protein is CASIGTGAGSEQYF.

The CDR3 sequence: CASSQDRGGSYEQYF. The CDR3 DNA reads TGTGCCAGCAGCCAAGATCGAGGGGGCTCCTACGAGCAGTACTTC. The chain is built from TRBV4-2 and TRBJ2-7, with a tentative D call TRBD1 (6 bases). The germline V gene has CDR1 LGHNA and CDR2 YNFKEQ. V was cut by 0 bases and J by 0 bases, with 9 bases left in between. The length of the CDR3 is 15 residues.

V is TRBV11-2 and J is TRBJ2-2; D not resolved. This CDR3 has 13 residues. Trimming pared 1 base from V and 4 bases from J, leaving 4 bases between. The germline gives CDR1 SGHAT, CDR2 FQNNGV. The DNA for the CDR3 is TGTGCCAGCAGCTTAGTTCGCACCGGGGAGCTGTTTTTT. Translation: CASSLVRTGELFF. The entire variable domain, with the rest obtained from reference TRBV11-2 and TRBJ2-2, is as follows: EAGVAQSPRYKIIEKRQSVAFWCNPISGHATLYWYQQILGQGPKLLIQFQNNGVVDDSQLPKDRFSAERLKGVDSTLKIQPAKLEDSAVYLCASSLVRTGELFFGEGSRLTVL.

The chain couples TRBV6-5 to TRBJ2-1, with 9 positions matching TRBD1. The CDR3 has 12 residues. The V segment lost 8 bases and the J segment 6 bases; nucleotides outside the gene matches: 2. Germline V gene data show CDR1 as MNHEY and CDR2 as SVGAGI. CDR3 in DNA: TGTGCCAGCGGGGACAGGGTCAATGAGCAGTTCTTC. Translation gives CASGDRVNEQFF.

V is TRBV5-1 and J is TRBJ2-3, with 13 positions matching TRBD2. Looked up from germline, CDR1 is SGHRS and CDR2 is YFSETQ. V lost 6 bases, J lost 6 bases, and 7 bases stayed unmatched. This CDR3 has 15 amino acids. This CDR3 is CASTRLAGGGDTQYF. The CDR3 DNA reads TGCGCCAGCACCAGACTAGCGGGGGGCGGGGATACGCAGTATTTT. Drawing the rest from reference TRBV5-1 and TRBJ2-3, the complete variable domain is KAGVTQTPRYLIKTRGQQVTLSCSPISGHRSVSWYQQTPGQGLQFLFEYFSETQRNKGNFPGRFSGRQFSNSRSEMNVSTLELGDSALYLCASTRLAGGGDTQYFGPGTRLTVL.

The chain recombines TRBV4-3 with TRBJ2-1; D unresolved. The CDR3 spans 15 residues. V lost 0 bases to trimming and J lost 12 bases, with 18 bases between them. Germline lookup yields CDR1 LGHNA and CDR2 YSLEER. The CDR3 region is CASSQDWSVSRTQFF. CDR3 in DNA: TGCGCCAGCAGCCAAGATTGGTCCGTCTCCAGAACGCAGTTCTTC.

V usage is TRBV10-3 and J usage is TRBJ1-1; 8 bases are shared with TRBD1. Losses at the gene ends were 6 bases for V and 4 bases for J; bases not matched to a gene: 10. CDR3 length: 15 residues. Germline CDR1 reads ENHRY; CDR2 reads SYGVKD. This CDR3 is CAIRASGGAGTEAFF. CDR3 DNA: TGTGCCATCAGGGCCTCAGGGGGCGCGGGCACTGAAGCTTTCTTT.

The chain is built from TRBV6-5 and TRBJ2-2, with D hard to call. Germline V gene data show CDR1 as MNHEY and CDR2 as SVGAGI. This CDR3 region has 16 residues. Trimming removed 0 bases from V and 0 bases from J, with 8 bases in between. The CDR3 here is CASSYSFRANTGELFF. Here the CDR3 DNA reads TGTGCCAGCAGTTACTCTTTCCGGGCGAACACCGGGGAGCTGTTTTTT.

The chain carries TRBV7-9 and TRBJ2-1; the match to TRBD1 covers 7 bases. J gave up 0 bases and V 5 bases, and 7 bases lay outside the gene matches. Germline lookup yields CDR1 SEHNR and CDR2 FQNEAQ (reference sequence). The CDR3 runs 16 residues. The chain's CDR3 is CASSPQQGSSYNEQFF. For the CDR3, the DNA is TGTGCCAGCAGCCCACAACAGGGGAGCTCCTACAATGAGCAGTTCTTC. Filled out from reference TRBV7-9 and TRBJ2-1, the complete variable domain reads DTGVSQNPRHKITKRGQNVTFRCDPISEHNRLYWYRQTLGQGPEFLTYFQNEAQLEKSRLLSDRFSAERPKGSFSTLEIQRTEQGDSAMYLCASSPQQGSSYNEQFFGPGTRLTVL.

This chain uses TRBV30 with TRBJ1-2; D perhaps matches TRBD1 (6 bases). Germline CDR1 reads GTSNPN; CDR2 reads SVGIG (reference sequence). CDR3 length: 12 residues. V shed 4 bases and J shed 8 bases, with 14 bases lying between them. CDR3 in DNA: TGTGCCTGGACCCCCGGGGGGCTAGGCTACACCTTC. Its protein product is CAWTPGGLGYTF.

This chain uses TRBV5-1 with TRBJ2-4; D call uncertain. Trimming pared 3 bases from V and 9 bases from J, leaving 13 bases between. Germline-derived CDR1 and CDR2 are SGHRS and YFSETQ. The CDR3 runs 13 residues. The CDR3 DNA reads as TGCGCCAGCAGCTCCCCAGGTACGAGCATTCAGTACTTC. Amino acid sequence: CASSSPGTSIQYF.

This clone turned up a few times. The V gene is TRBV2, the J gene TRBJ1-2, with a possible D match to TRBD1 (5 bases). Trimming shortened V by 8 bases and J by 8 bases, and 15 bases separated the two germline ends. CDR3 length: 12 amino acids. CDR1 is SNHLY, CDR2 FYNNEI, per germline. CDR3 protein: CASPDGGGGYTF. Here the CDR3 DNA reads TGTGCCAGCCCAGACGGGGGTGGGGGCTACACCTTC.

The rearrangement uses TRBV27 and TRBJ1-1; tentatively, D is TRBD1 (5 bases). The V and J ends lost 5 bases and 2 bases respectively, with 12 bases between them. Germline assignment: CDR1 MNHEY and CDR2 SMNVEV (reference sequence). The length of the CDR3 is 14 residues. CDR3 amino acids: CASSRAGPNTEAFF. Written as DNA, the CDR3 is TGTGCCAGCAGTCGGGCAGGGCCTAACACTGAAGCTTTCTTT.

This chain joins TRBV5-1 and TRBJ2-1, with TRBD1 matching 9 bases. The CDR3 loop spans 15 amino acids. The junction had 9 bases not matched to a gene; V was cut back by 3 bases and J by 8 bases. CDR1 SGHRS and CDR2 YFSETQ come from the germline V gene. As DNA, the CDR3 is TGCGCCAGCAGCTGGGCCGGGACAGGGTGGGATGAGCAGTTCTTC. It specifies CASSWAGTGWDEQFF.

The CDR3 nucleotides read TGTGCCAGCAGCTTAGGCAGGTACAATGAGCAGTTCTTC. It codes for CASSLGRYNEQFF. The chain is built from TRBV11-1 and TRBJ2-1; no firm D call. The V gene's germline CDR1 is SGHAT and CDR2 FQDESV (reference sequence). V shed 1 base and J shed 4 bases, with 5 bases lying between them. The CDR3 extends over 13 amino acids.

This chain connects TRBV7-6 to TRBJ1-2; D is unresolved. This CDR3 contains 18 residues. Germline V gives CDR1 SGHVS, CDR2 FNYEAQ. Trimming left V 1 base short and J 6 bases short, with 24 bases between. The CDR3 DNA reads TGTGCCAGCAGCTTAGATTTGATTGAGGGTCCGTTTATGAATGGCTACACCTTC. It translates to CASSLDLIEGPFMNGYTF.

This clone occurred once. The chain carries TRBV9 and TRBJ1-2; D call uncertain. The length of the CDR3 is 14 residues. The germline V gene has CDR1 SGDLS and CDR2 YYNGEE. V dropped 0 bases and J dropped 4 bases, with 10 bases sitting between them. As DNA, the CDR3 is TGTGCCAGCAGCGTAGGAGGAGACTTCTATGGCTACACCTTC. Translating gives CASSVGGDFYGYTF.

This clone was seen more than once but under ten times. The V and J genes are TRBV4-2 and TRBJ2-7; D remains ambiguous. Germline CDR1 LGHNA, CDR2 YNFKEQ. The V end lost 0 bases, the J end lost 0 bases, and 9 bases lay between the germline ends. CDR3 length: 15 amino acids. CDR3 nucleotide sequence: TGTGCCAGCAGCCAAGAGGCGGAGATCTCCTACGAGCAGTACTTC. Residues: CASSQEAEISYEQYF.